The 30 T cell receptor beta chains below were found in one sample sequenced in a study of OX40 agonist ivuxolimab in advanced cancers. The repertoire was sequenced with immunoSEQ multiplex PCR; TCRdb's copy has only in-frame clones and lacks some. Seen here are some 99,000 clones, roughly 89% observed once, and the top ten hold approximately 0.49%. This specimen consisted of CD4+ or CD8+ T cells sorted from blood, obtained in a trial of the OX40 agonist ivuxolimab. These receptors were obtained from an adult with an advanced solid tumor such as melanoma, head and neck, liver or kidney cancer.

V and J are TRBV6-1 and TRBJ1-1; D is unclear. This CDR3 is 14 amino acids long. Germline loops: CDR1 MNHNS, CDR2 SASEGT. Trimming removed 4 bases from V and 0 bases from J, with 9 bases in between. In DNA, the CDR3 is TGTGCCAGCAGTGTGCCAAGGTTGAACACTGAAGCTTTCTTT. Protein: CASSVPRLNTEAFF.

This rearrangement joins TRBV2 to TRBJ2-7; TRBD1 aligns across 9 bases. The germline CDR1 and CDR2 sequences are SNHLY and FYNNEI. The CDR3 loop spans 13 amino acids. Losses at the gene ends were 6 bases for V and 5 bases for J; bases not matched to a gene: 5. The CDR3 DNA reads as TGTGCCAGCAGCTTTGGGACAGGGAACGAGCAGTACTTC. Translating it yields CASSFGTGNEQYF.

The V gene is TRBV28, the J gene TRBJ2-3, with D possibly called TRBD1 or TRBD2 (6 bases each). V shed 6 bases and J shed 3 bases, with 13 bases lying between them. The CDR3 totals 14 residues. CDR1 and CDR2 from the germline V gene are MDHEN and SYDVKM. The CDR3, as DNA: TGTGCCAGCAGCGTACCGGGGGCGACAGATACGCAGTATTTT. This codes for CASSVPGATDTQYF.

J is TRBJ2-1 and V is TRBV2, with 7 bases aligning to TRBD1. Trimming at V came to 2 bases and at J to 4 bases, leaving 5 bases not matched to a gene. The CDR3 loop spans 15 amino acids. Germline values: CDR1 SNHLY, CDR2 FYNNEI. The CDR3 region is CASSELGQSYNEQFF. The CDR3 nucleotides read TGTGCCAGCAGTGAATTGGGACAGTCATACAATGAGCAGTTCTTC.

The chain is built from TRBV19 and TRBJ1-1; D not resolved. The CDR3 is 13 residues long. Trimming took off 10 bases at V and 7 bases at J, with 19 bases between the two ends. The germline CDR1 and CDR2 sequences are LNHDA and SQIVND (reference sequence). CDR3 loop: CAIGPKMGVEAFF. CDR3 coding DNA: TGTGCCATCGGTCCTAAGATGGGAGTTGAAGCTTTCTTT.

DNA for the CDR3: TGTGCCAGCAGCTTGACAGGAGAGTCTGGGGCCAACGTCCTGACTTTC. This sequence encodes CASSLTGESGANVLTF. The V call is TRBV7-9, the J call TRBJ2-6, with D tentatively TRBD1 (6 bases). The V end lost 3 bases, the J end lost 1 base, and 10 bases lay between the germline ends. This CDR3 spans 16 amino acids. CDR1 is SEHNR, CDR2 FQNEAQ, per germline (reference sequence).

The V and J genes are TRBV7-3 and TRBJ2-3, with a tentative D call TRBD2 (5 bases). Trimming took off 3 bases at V and 2 bases at J, with 15 bases between the two ends. CDR3 length equals 16 residues. The germline V gene has CDR1 SGHTA and CDR2 FQGTGA. CDR3 protein: CASSLNGETPTDTQYF. The CDR3 region has the DNA TGTGCCAGCAGCTTGAACGGGGAGACCCCCACAGATACGCAGTATTTT.

The chain joins TRBV28 to TRBJ1-3; unclear D gene. Between the trimmed V and J ends, which lost 4 bases and 2 bases, there was a span of 9 bases. The CDR3 extends over 14 amino acids. The germline V gene has CDR1 MDHEN and CDR2 SYDVKM. As DNA, the CDR3 is TGTGCCAGCAGTTCCCATCAGGCTGGAAACACCATATATTTT. Protein: CASSSHQAGNTIYF.

The chain recombines TRBV7-2 with TRBJ2-5, with TRBD2 matching 7 bases. Germline V gene sequence: CDR1 SGHTA, CDR2 FQGNSA. This CDR3 has 14 residues. V lost 5 bases and J lost 5; bases outside the gene matches: 8. The CDR3 region has the DNA TGTGCCAGCAGCCCCCGGGCTAGCGGCGAGACCCAGTACTTC. It is translated as CASSPRASGETQYF.

The chain is built from TRBV4-3 and TRBJ1-1; 7 bases map to TRBD1. J was trimmed by 4 bases and V by 1 base; bases with no gene match: 3. The CDR3 runs to 14 residues. Germline V gene lookup returns CDR1 LGHNA and CDR2 YSLEER. In DNA form, the CDR3 reads TGCGCCAGCAGCCAAGGTGCAGGGGGCACTGAAGCTTTCTTT. This codes for CASSQGAGGTEAFF.

Only a few counts were recorded for this clone. The J gene is TRBJ1-5, the V gene TRBV2, with 7 bases that match TRBD1. The germline V gene has CDR1 SNHLY and CDR2 FYNNEI. With 8 bases clipped from V and 0 bases from J, the junction kept 10 bases outside the gene matches. This CDR3 region has 16 residues. This chain's CDR3 is CASEGATIYSNQPQHF. CDR3 DNA sequence: TGTGCCAGCGAGGGGGCAACCATTTATAGCAATCAGCCCCAGCATTTT.

Remarks on this clone: At the DNA level, this CDR3 is encoded by other sequences in the same sample as well. This chain connects TRBV5-1 to TRBJ1-1; no reliable D call. The germline gives CDR1 SGHRS, CDR2 YFSETQ. The CDR3 length is 14 residues. Trimming took off 1 base at V and 4 bases at J, with 11 bases between the two ends. The CDR3 here is CASSLFQRVTEAFF. In DNA, the CDR3 is TGCGCCAGCAGCTTGTTTCAGCGGGTCACTGAAGCTTTCTTT. The full variable domain, in which reference TRBV5-1 and TRBJ1-1 provide the parts outside the CDR3, is KAGVTQTPRYLIKTRGQQVTLSCSPISGHRSVSWYQQTPGQGLQFLFEYFSETQRNKGNFPGRFSGRQFSNSRSEMNVSTLELGDSALYLCASSLFQRVTEAFFGQGTRLTVV.

The chain employs TRBV11-3 and TRBJ2-2; TRBD1 matches at 10 bases. The CDR3 loop spans 15 amino acids. V gave up 1 base and J gave up 6 bases; unmatched junction bases: 2. Per germline, CDR1 SGHNT and CDR2 YENEEA. The CDR3 DNA sequence: TGTGCCAGCAGCTTAGGGACAGGGGGGTCCGGGGAGCTGTTTTTT. This encodes CASSLGTGGSGELFF.

The chain combines TRBV7-9 with TRBJ1-1; a possible D gene is TRBD1 (5 bases). CDR1 is SEHNR and CDR2 is FQNEAQ in the germline V gene (reference sequence). This CDR3 is built from 15 residues. Trimming stripped 7 bases from V and 5 bases from J, with 20 bases between. CDR3 nucleotides: TGTGCCAGCACCCTCTATAGGCAGGGAGGGACTGAAGCTTTCTTT. Protein sequence: CASTLYRQGGTEAFF.

The V gene is TRBV18, the J gene TRBJ2-5; either TRBD1 or TRBD2 may fit D (5 bases each). The CDR3 is 17 amino acids. Germline values: CDR1 KGHSH, CDR2 LQKENI. The germline V and J ends were trimmed by 3 bases and 1 base, with 18 bases remaining between them. CDR3 amino acids: CASSPLAGVRGQETQYF. In DNA form, the CDR3 reads TGTGCCAGCTCACCGCTTGCCGGGGTGAGGGGCCAAGAGACCCAGTACTTC.

Comments on this clone: The sample contains more than one DNA sequence encoding this CDR3. V usage is TRBV7-3 and J usage is TRBJ2-5, with D tentatively TRBD1 or TRBD2 (5 bases each). V was trimmed by 5 bases and J by 2 bases, leaving 12 bases between them. CDR3 length: 14 residues. Germline V gene sequence: CDR1 SGHTA, CDR2 FQGTGA. The CDR3: CASSPTGLQETQYF. DNA of the CDR3: TGTGCCAGCAGCCCGACGGGGCTGCAAGAGACCCAGTACTTC.

The rearrangement links TRBV10-3 to TRBJ1-1, with 8 nucleotides matching TRBD1. The germline CDR1 and CDR2 sequences are ENHRY and SYGVKD. The CDR3 is 14 residues long. The ends lost 4 bases at V and 4 bases at J; junction bases unmatched: 5. CDR3 loop: CAISGGTGGTEAFF. The CDR3 DNA reads as TGTGCCATCAGTGGGGGGACAGGTGGCACTGAAGCTTTCTTT.

The chain couples TRBV18 to TRBJ2-7; 10 bases align to TRBD1. Germline-derived CDR1 and CDR2 are KGHSH and LQKENI. The CDR3 extends over 15 amino acids. With 6 bases clipped from V and 1 base from J, the junction kept 6 bases outside the gene matches. CDR3 protein: CASSGGTGDSYEQYF. The DNA for the CDR3 is TGTGCCAGCTCGGGTGGGACAGGGGATTCCTACGAGCAGTACTTC.

V gene TRBV7-9 combines with J gene TRBJ1-4, with D possibly matching TRBD1 (6 bases). Germline lookup yields CDR1 SEHNR and CDR2 FQNEAQ (reference sequence). The germline V and J ends were trimmed by 5 bases and 0 bases, with 16 bases remaining between them. The CDR3 covers 17 residues. As DNA, the CDR3 is TGTGCCAGCAGCACCACAGGGTCTAGTGCAACTAATGAAAAACTGTTTTTT. Its translation is CASSTTGSSATNEKLFF.

This chain joins TRBV6-5 and TRBJ1-1; unclear D gene. CDR1 is MNHEY and CDR2 is SVGAGI in the germline V gene. Trimming pared 0 bases from V and 2 bases from J, leaving 7 bases between. This CDR3 is built from 14 residues. The CDR3 loop reads CASSYSGLNTEAFF. For the CDR3, the DNA is TGTGCCAGCAGTTACTCGGGCCTTAACACTGAAGCTTTCTTT.

The gene calls are TRBV2 and TRBJ2-2; D gene ambiguous. CDR1 is SNHLY, CDR2 FYNNEI, per germline. This CDR3 contains 16 residues. V shed 1 base and J shed 4 bases, with 13 bases lying between them. The CDR3 coding sequence is TGTGCCAGCAGTGAAGGGGCTAGTGTCGTCACCGGGGAGCTGTTTTTT. Its protein product is CASSEGASVVTGELFF.

This clone was observed once. The gene calls are TRBV27 and TRBJ1-4, with D possibly being TRBD1 (5 bases). This CDR3 comprises 14 residues. Germline V gene sequence: CDR1 MNHEY, CDR2 SMNVEV (reference sequence). The V gene lost 0 bases and the J gene lost 7 bases, with 9 bases spanning the gap. CDR3 in DNA: TGTGCCAGCAGTTTATCGGCCAGGGTTGAAAAACTGTTTTTT. Translating it yields CASSLSARVEKLFF.

The chain recombines TRBV9 with TRBJ2-2, with a weak D call TRBD1 (5 bases). Germline CDR1 and CDR2: SGDLS and YYNGEE. This CDR3 comprises 12 residues. Deletions cut 7 bases from V and 2 bases from J, with 6 bases between. CDR3 nucleotide sequence: TGTGCCAGCGGGGCTAACACCGGGGAGCTGTTTTTT. It translates to CASGANTGELFF.

V gene TRBV29-1 combines with J gene TRBJ2-3; D unresolved. V was shortened by 5 bases and J by 2 bases, with 14 bases between the two germline ends. Germline V CDR1 and CDR2: SQVTM, ANQGSEA. This CDR3 is 14 amino acids long. This CDR3 reads CSVTGKFDTDTQYF. The CDR3 nucleotides read TGCAGCGTTACCGGTAAATTTGACACAGATACGCAGTATTTT.

The chain is built from TRBV7-2 and TRBJ1-2; D not certain. The germline V and J ends were trimmed by 5 bases and 4 bases, with 11 bases remaining between them. This CDR3 has 13 amino acids. Germline V gene data show CDR1 as SGHTA and CDR2 as FQGNSA. CDR3 nucleotides: TGTGCCAGCAGCACCTCTATTGGCTATGGCTACACCTTC. It yields the protein CASSTSIGYGYTF.

The gene calls are TRBV5-1 and TRBJ2-3; TRBD2 might be the D (6 bases). Trimming cost V 0 bases and J 0 bases, with 20 bases left between them. This CDR3 has 19 amino acids. Germline loops: CDR1 SGHRS, CDR2 YFSETQ. CDR3 DNA: TGCGCCAGCAGCTTGGCCCGTAGTAGTGGGGGGAAAAGCACAGATACGCAGTATTTT. Its protein product is CASSLARSSGGKSTDTQYF.

The V gene is TRBV2, the J gene TRBJ1-4; 9 bases match TRBD1. The V gene's germline CDR1 is SNHLY and CDR2 FYNNEI. V lost 2 bases, J lost 8 bases, and 6 bases stayed unmatched. The CDR3 extends over 15 amino acids. The CDR3 nucleotides read TGTGCCAGCAGTGAATGGGGGACAGGGTCGGAAAAACTGTTTTTT. The encoded protein is CASSEWGTGSEKLFF.

CDR3 region: CASSFEHRMIYGYTF. The DNA for the CDR3 is TGTGCCAGCAGCTTTGAGCACCGGATGATTTATGGCTACACCTTC. This chain uses TRBV5-4 with TRBJ1-2, with D uncertain. This CDR3 has 15 amino acids. Germline V CDR1 and CDR2: SGHNT, YYREEE (reference sequence). V was clipped by 2 bases and J by 5 bases, with 16 bases between them.

This rearrangement joins TRBV5-1 to TRBJ2-1; D not certain. Germline V gene sequence: CDR1 SGHRS, CDR2 YFSETQ. The CDR3 runs 12 residues. Between the trimmed V and J ends, which lost 1 base and 6 bases, there was a span of 5 bases. Written as DNA, the CDR3 is TGCGCCAGCAGCTTGAGTGGCAATGAGCAGTTCTTC. This codes for CASSLSGNEQFF.

The CDR3 loop reads CARSSRDRQLSSYNEQFF. In DNA form, the CDR3 reads TGTGCCAGAAGCTCAAGGGACCGCCAGCTGAGCTCCTACAATGAGCAGTTCTTC. The chain employs TRBV5-3 and TRBJ2-1; either TRBD1 or TRBD2 may supply D (5 bases each). TRBV5-3 is labeled an ORF, and its function is uncertain. CDR3 length equals 18 residues. V lost 3 bases, J lost 0 bases, and 19 bases lay in between.